This T cell receptor beta chain was identified in a study of human T cells and chemical hapten exposure. Whole-study results and caveats: Counts of TCRs expanded at PT1 correlated positively with patch test score. Expanded TCRs clustered into significantly more large CDR3 similarity groups than controls, the analysis revealed.

For the library, individual cDNA molecules each received unique molecular identifiers. TCRdb itself ran the RACE reads through MiXCR, one entry per CDR3 protein. The sample records 300,000 to 450,000 distinct CDR3 sequences, approximately 5% being singletons. The time point here: pre-sensitization, week 0. Treatment here: therapeutic diphenylcyclopropenone sensitization with weekly scalp DPC. Alopecia patients deemed DPC-suitable, aged 18 to 70, excluding pregnancy. This CDR3 has 11 residues. V lost 7 bases and J lost 6, with 9 bases in between. This clonotype was found a few times. Its antigen remains unidentified.

The chain carries TRBV12-3 or TRBV12-4 and TRBJ1-1; D remains ambiguous. The receptor was derived from a woman in her fifties or sixties with alopecia areata. Some clones in this sample may be carry-over from other donors' samples. The sequenced sample was whole blood, obtained in connection with sensitization to the hapten diphenylcyclopropenone (DPC). The CDR3 sequence: CASTMGSEAFF. CDR3 DNA: TGTGCCAGCACTATGGGATCTGAAGCTTTCTTT.